This TCR beta chain is drawn from a study of glioma-infiltrating T cells after dendritic cell vaccination. Study details: Glioblastoma patients came from Phase I and II dendritic cell vaccination trials. Patients received autologous tumor lysate-pulsed dendritic cell vaccination between about 2003 and 2013. Patients received three intradermal dendritic cell vaccine injections at biweekly intervals.

Germline V CDR1 and CDR2: MNHEY, SVGAGI. The CDR3 extends over 15 amino acids. V was pared by 2 bases and J by 5 bases, with 10 bases between. Amplification used 60 V beta primers and 13 J beta primers. The protocol was immunoSEQ multiplex PCR, while the TCRdb copy is restricted to in-frame clones and leaves out a portion. The sample holds 90,000 to 95,000 clones, 70% to 90% seen once. Indicated time point: after dendritic cell vaccination, including at tumor progression/relapse. Sample: blood, taken after dendritic cell vaccination. The genes are TRBV6-5 and TRBJ1-6; D gene unclear. The receptor was isolated from a human donor with glioblastoma. As DNA, the CDR3 is TGTGCCAGCAGTTACCGCGGCTCGGATAATTCACCCCTCCACTTT. It is translated as CASSYRGSDNSPLHF.